The text below deals with one T cell receptor (beta chain). Generated by immunoSEQ multiplex PCR, the TCRdb table keeps only in-frame clones and is missing some. The sample consists of more than 70,000 clones, around 87% of them appearing once. This sample was taken from a study of glioma-infiltrating T cells after dendritic cell vaccination. Germline V gene data show CDR1 as SNHLY and CDR2 as FYNNEI. This CDR3 spans 15 amino acids. Losses at the gene ends were 8 bases for V and 0 bases for J; bases not matched to a gene: 6. Stated time point: after dendritic cell vaccination, including at tumor progression/relapse. Selection required adequate fresh-frozen tumor tissue plus more than two years' survival data.

The chain carries TRBV2 and TRBJ1-1, with 10 bases fitting TRBD1. Here the sequenced sample was blood, taken after dendritic cell vaccination. This clonotype was obtained from a human donor with glioblastoma. CDR3 region: CASGRQGAVNTEAFF. The CDR3 nucleotides read TGTGCCAGCGGCCGACAGGGGGCGGTGAACACTGAAGCTTTCTTT.